Below, 21 T cell receptor beta chains from the same sample are listed, as sequenced in a study of cytomegalovirus exposure and HLA in healthy donors. Here immunoSEQ multiplex PCR was the method, and the copy in TCRdb shows in-frame clones only, minus some. The repertoire includes about 150,000 clones, 91% of them detected once, and under 0.8% sits in the top ten. The sample comprised PBMCs. The receptors stem from a man aged 18 to 35 in good health and CMV-seronegative.

The CDR3 region is CASSLDTGGSSYNSPLHF. The CDR3 DNA is TGCGCCAGCAGCTTAGATACAGGGGGAAGCTCCTATAATTCACCCCTCCACTTT. This rearrangement joins TRBV5-1 to TRBJ1-6, with 8 bases identical to TRBD1. V dropped 2 bases and J dropped 0; count of bases not matched to a gene: 7. The CDR3 has 18 amino acids. The germline CDR1 and CDR2 sequences are SGHRS and YFSETQ.

This clone was seen just once. The genes are TRBV11-2 and TRBJ2-5; TRBD2 aligns across 8 bases. This CDR3 is built from 16 residues. Germline CDR1 is SGHAT and CDR2 is FQNNGV. With V trimmed by 5 bases and J by 4 bases, 12 bases remained unmatched. This chain's CDR3 is CASSPPASGSRETQYF. In DNA form, the CDR3 reads TGTGCCAGCAGCCCGCCGGCGAGCGGGAGCCGAGAGACCCAGTACTTC. The variable domain in full, completed from reference TRBV11-2 and TRBJ2-5, reads EAGVAQSPRYKIIEKRQSVAFWCNPISGHATLYWYQQILGQGPKLLIQFQNNGVVDDSQLPKDRFSAERLKGVDSTLKIQPAKLEDSAVYLCASSPPASGSRETQYFGPGTRLLVL.

V usage is TRBV27 and J usage is TRBJ2-2; D not resolved. The CDR3 contains 16 residues. V was shortened by 4 bases and J by 1 base, with 13 bases between the two germline ends. Germline loops: CDR1 MNHEY, CDR2 SMNVEV (reference sequence). The CDR3 region is CASSSFSGLNTGELFF. As DNA, the CDR3 is TGTGCCAGCAGTTCCTTTTCTGGCTTGAACACCGGGGAGCTGTTTTTT.

The sample holds one count of this clone. Written as DNA, the CDR3 is TGTGCCAGCAGTGAGTCCAGGGGGCGTCCCTACAATGAGCAGTTCTTC. Translation: CASSESRGRPYNEQFF. This rearrangement joins TRBV2 to TRBJ2-1, with 8 positions matching TRBD1. J lost 2 bases, V lost 3 bases, and 6 bases had no gene match. Looked up from germline, CDR1 is SNHLY and CDR2 is FYNNEI. CDR3 size: 16 residues.

The chain employs TRBV5-8 and TRBJ2-3; TRBD2 matches 11 bases. The CDR3 covers 16 residues. CDR1 is SGHTS and CDR2 is YDEGEE in the germline V gene. V dropped 4 bases and J dropped 0; count of bases not matched to a gene: 4. CDR3 amino acids: CASSAGTSGSTDTQYF. The DNA for the CDR3 is TGTGCCAGCAGCGCCGGGACTAGCGGAAGCACAGATACGCAGTATTTT.

The chain has TRBV27 and TRBJ1-5; 9 bases align to TRBD1. The CDR3 loop spans 17 amino acids. J gave up 6 bases and V 5 bases, and 14 bases lay outside the gene matches. Germline V gene lookup returns CDR1 MNHEY and CDR2 SMNVEV (reference sequence). The DNA of the CDR3 is TGTGCCAGCAGTCCGAGTCAGCGGAGACAGGGGGTTCAGCCCCAGCATTTT. As protein: CASSPSQRRQGVQPQHF.

The chain couples TRBV7-9 to TRBJ1-1, with a possible D match to TRBD1 (5 bases). Germline CDR1 is SEHNR and CDR2 is FQNEAQ (reference sequence). CDR3 length equals 14 residues. The germline V and J ends were trimmed by 4 bases and 0 bases, with 9 bases remaining between them. The CDR3 DNA is TGTGCCAGCAGCTCCAGGACAATGAACACTGAAGCTTTCTTT. This sequence encodes CASSSRTMNTEAFF.

This clone has only a few counts. The chain has TRBV19 and TRBJ2-6; a possible D gene is TRBD1 (6 bases). Per the germline V gene, CDR1 is LNHDA and CDR2 is SQIVND (reference sequence). V was pared by 3 bases and J by 3 bases, with 15 bases between. The CDR3 consists of 17 residues. In DNA, the CDR3 is TGTGCCAGTAGTATGTGGGCAGGGGTAGATGGGGCCAACGTCCTGACTTTC. This codes for CASSMWAGVDGANVLTF.

The chain uses TRBV9 and TRBJ2-7; 7 nucleotides match TRBD1. V shed 4 bases and J 8 bases; nucleotides not matched to a gene: 9. The CDR3 runs to 13 residues. The germline V gene encodes CDR1 SGDLS and CDR2 YYNGEE. CDR3 region: CASSTWDSSKQYF. The CDR3 DNA reads as TGTGCCAGCAGCACTTGGGACAGTTCCAAGCAGTACTTC.

The rearrangement links TRBV9 to TRBJ2-1, with 9 bases aligning to TRBD2. Unmatched junction bases numbered 4, after V lost 1 base and J lost 8 bases. Germline V gene lookup returns CDR1 SGDLS and CDR2 YYNGEE. The CDR3 runs to 14 residues. CDR3 amino acids: CASSVFSGRDEQFF. The DNA for the CDR3 is TGTGCCAGCAGCGTATTTAGCGGGAGAGATGAGCAGTTCTTC.

This clone was detected once. V and J are TRBV4-3 and TRBJ2-2; D is perhaps TRBD2 (6 bases). This CDR3 has 15 residues. With 4 bases removed from V and 10 bases from J, the gap between germline ends came to 19 bases. CDR1 is LGHNA and CDR2 is YSLEER in the germline V gene. Written as DNA, the CDR3 is TGCGCCAGCAGCCCCGGGGAGGTCAAAGGGACGGAGCTGTTTTTT. This gives the protein CASSPGEVKGTELFF.

The rearrangement joins TRBV27 to TRBJ2-3; TRBD2 matches 7 bases. From germline, CDR1 is MNHEY and CDR2 SMNVEV (reference sequence). The CDR3 consists of 17 residues. J lost 1 base, V lost 2 bases, and 9 bases had no gene match. CDR3 sequence: CASSLDPGGLRTDTQYF. The CDR3 DNA is TGTGCCAGCAGTTTAGACCCCGGGGGGTTACGCACAGATACGCAGTATTTT.

The chain employs TRBV27 and TRBJ2-3; the match to TRBD2 covers 9 bases. V trimming: 6 bases; J trimming: 3 bases; junction bases outside the gene matches: 13. In germline, CDR1 is MNHEY, CDR2 SMNVEV (reference sequence). The CDR3 is 17 residues long. The CDR3 DNA reads as TGTGCCAGCAGCCGCCGACTAGCGGCTCTCGGTACAGATACGCAGTATTTT. Translating gives CASSRRLAALGTDTQYF.

The chain employs TRBV7-8 and TRBJ2-3, with TRBD2 as a possible D gene (5 bases). V was shortened by 4 bases and J by 1 base, with 9 bases between the two germline ends. CDR3 length equals 14 residues. Germline CDR1 is SGHVS and CDR2 is FQNEAQ. The CDR3 region is CASSSAGGTDTQYF. CDR3 DNA sequence: TGTGCCAGCAGCTCGGCCGGGGGCACAGATACGCAGTATTTT.

The chain employs TRBV6-5 and TRBJ1-4; D remains unclear. This CDR3 is 15 amino acids long. V was clipped by 2 bases and J by 0 bases, with 7 bases between them. Germline lookup yields CDR1 MNHEY and CDR2 SVGAGI. CDR3 amino acids: CASSYLGATNEKLFF. CDR3 sequence (DNA): TGTGCCAGCAGTTACCTGGGAGCAACTAATGAAAAACTGTTTTTT.

This clone has just a few counts. The rearrangement joins TRBV6-6 to TRBJ2-7, with a possible D match to TRBD1 (5 bases). Per germline, CDR1 MNHNY and CDR2 SVGAGI (reference sequence). Trimming left V 0 bases short and J 5 bases short, with 5 bases between. The CDR3 is 12 residues long. For the CDR3, the DNA is TGTGCCAGCAGTTACTCGGACAACGAGCAGTACGTC. Protein sequence: CASSYSDNEQYV.

This chain joins TRBV19 and TRBJ2-7; 7 nucleotides match TRBD1. The V and J ends lost 5 bases and 2 bases, in that order; junction bases with no gene match: 6. There are 14 residues in the CDR3. Germline assignment: CDR1 LNHDA and CDR2 SQIVND (reference sequence). Written as DNA, the CDR3 is TGTGCCAGTAGTGAGAGGGGGCAAGCCTACGAGCAGTACTTC. Protein: CASSERGQAYEQYF.

V is TRBV6-6 and J is TRBJ1-1, with a tentative D call TRBD1 (6 bases). V lost 2 bases, J lost 4 bases, and 14 bases lay in between. This CDR3 has 15 amino acids. Germline V lookup: CDR1 MNHNY, CDR2 SVGAGI (reference sequence). The CDR3 DNA reads as TGTGCCAGCAGTTACCCCGAACGAGGGGGCACTGAAGCTTTCTTT. Protein sequence: CASSYPERGGTEAFF.

A single count supports this clone. The J gene is TRBJ2-1, the V gene TRBV28, with a weak D call TRBD2 (6 bases). V was pared by 6 bases and J by 7 bases, with 10 bases between. The CDR3 extends over 12 amino acids. From germline, CDR1 is MDHEN and CDR2 SYDVKM. The CDR3 DNA reads TGTGCCAGCAGGAGAGGGAGGAATGAGCAGTTCTTC. This translates into CASRRGRNEQFF.

This clone was seen only once. The chain combines TRBV10-3 with TRBJ1-6, with 8 bases lining up with TRBD1. Per germline, CDR1 ENHRY and CDR2 SYGVKD. The CDR3 loop spans 14 amino acids. The trim removed 4 bases at V and 6 bases at J, leaving 2 bases unmatched. In DNA form, the CDR3 reads TGTGCCATCAGTGCGGACAGGGTTAATTCACCCCTCCACTTT. Its translation: CAISADRVNSPLHF.

The chain recombines TRBV10-2 with TRBJ2-2, with TRBD2 matching 9 bases. The CDR3 covers 14 residues. Germline-derived CDR1 and CDR2 are WSHSY and SAAADI. Unmatched junction bases numbered 2, after V lost 5 bases and J lost 4 bases. As DNA, the CDR3 is TGCGCCAGCAGTCCTAGCGGGATCACCGGGGAGCTGTTTTTT. This sequence encodes CASSPSGITGELFF.